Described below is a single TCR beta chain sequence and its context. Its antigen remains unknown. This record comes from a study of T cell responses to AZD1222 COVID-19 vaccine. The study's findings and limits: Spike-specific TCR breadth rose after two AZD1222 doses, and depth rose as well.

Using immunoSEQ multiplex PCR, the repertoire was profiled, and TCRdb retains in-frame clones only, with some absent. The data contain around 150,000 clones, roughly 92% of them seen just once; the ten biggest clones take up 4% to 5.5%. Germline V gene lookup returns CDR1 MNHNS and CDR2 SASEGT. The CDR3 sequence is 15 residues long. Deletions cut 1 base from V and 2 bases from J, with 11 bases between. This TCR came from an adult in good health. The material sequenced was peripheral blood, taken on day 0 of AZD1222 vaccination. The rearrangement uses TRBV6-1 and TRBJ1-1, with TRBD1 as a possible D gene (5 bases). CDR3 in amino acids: CASSEVRGRNTEAFF. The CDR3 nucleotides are TGTGCCAGCAGTGAAGTAAGGGGAAGAAACACTGAAGCTTTCTTT.